This is a list of T cell receptor beta chains from one sample in a study of cytomegalovirus exposure and HLA in healthy donors. Here immunoSEQ multiplex PCR was the method, and the copy in TCRdb shows in-frame clones only, minus some. Found here are approximately 180,000 clones, roughly three quarters of them singletons; the top ten hold around 3%. Sequencing input: PBMCs. The receptors here all came from a male donor in good health and CMV-seronegative. Both conserved end residues are part of each CDR3. The order of the fields is J gene, clone size, D gene, V gene, CDR3 DNA, CDR3 protein. D genes are given only for firm matches. Size values are once, few and many counts, or a class for expanded clones, and some rows have none.

TRBJ1-1 NA TRBD1 TRBV6-4 TGTGCCAGCAGTGTCCTGCCGGGACAGGGGGCGGCTGAAGCTTTCTTT CASSVLPGQGAAEAFF
TRBJ2-7 NA NA TRBV7-2 TGTGCCAGCAGTCTCTCCTACGAGCAGTACTTC CASSLSYEQYF
TRBJ2-7 once TRBD1 TRBV4-1 TGCGCCAGCAGCCAAGGACAACCGGACAGGGCCGAGCAGTACTTC CASSQGQPDRAEQYF
TRBJ2-3 NA TRBD1 TRBV19 TGTGCCAGTAATCCTAAGCAGGGGGCTCGAGATACGCAGTATTTT CASNPKQGARDTQYF
TRBJ2-1 once TRBD1 TRBV7-3 TGTTCCAGCAGCTTACAGGGGGAAAGCTCCTACAATGAGCAGTTCTTC CSSSLQGESSYNEQFF
TRBJ1-2 NA NA TRBV12-5 TGTGCTAGCGATGGGGATCGGAACAGGGTCGATGGCTACACCTTC CASDGDRNRVDGYTF
TRBJ2-2 NA NA TRBV19 TGTGCCAGTAGTATAAGGGGGGGGTTCCCTAACACCGGGGAGCTGTTTTTT CASSIRGGFPNTGELFF
TRBJ2-7 few TRBD1 TRBV5-6 TGTGCCAGCAGCTCCTTGGGACAGGGGGCTTTC CASSSLGQGAF
TRBJ2-1 NA TRBD1 TRBV6-5 TGTGCCAGCAGTTCTTCCCCGGGACAGGGTCACAATGAGCAGTTCTTC CASSSSPGQGHNEQFF
TRBJ2-7 once NA TRBV15 TGTGCCACCAGCAGAGGTTCGGGAACGCGGAACTACGAGCAGTACTTC CATSRGSGTRNYEQYF
TRBJ2-1 few TRBD2 TRBV13 TGTGCCAGCAGCTCGACTAGCGGGATGACTGAGCAGTTCTTC CASSSTSGMTEQFF
TRBJ2-1 NA TRBD2 TRBV9 TGTGCCAGCAGCCCTCCGCGGGGACTAGCGGGTTACAATGAGCAGTTCTTC CASSPPRGLAGYNEQFF
TRBJ1-6 NA TRBD1 TRBV5-4 TGTGCCAGCAGCGGGGGACCGTCGGACAGGGGTAATTCACCCCTCCACTTT CASSGGPSDRGNSPLHF
TRBJ1-6 NA TRBD1 TRBV6-1 TGTGCCAGCAGAGGCGGGACAGCTAATTCACCCCTCCACTTT CASRGGTANSPLHF
TRBJ1-5 NA TRBD1 TRBV6-5 TGTGCCAGCAGCCAAGACAGGGGGCAACAGCCCCAGCATTTT CASSQDRGQQPQHF
TRBJ2-5 NA NA TRBV7-7 TGTGCCAGCAGCTTAAAATTTGGGAGACGAGAGACCCAGTACTTC CASSLKFGRRETQYF
TRBJ1-1 NA NA TRBV5-1 TGCGCCAGCAGCTTACAGGGTAGGCGTAGGCTGAGCCCTGAAGCTTTCTTT CASSLQGRRRLSPEAFF
TRBJ2-1 NA NA TRBV9 TGTGCCAGCAGCGGAGAGTATGAGCAGTTCTTC CASSGEYEQFF
TRBJ2-6 NA NA TRBV13 TGTGCCAGCAGCTTCTATGGGGCTGGTGGGGCCAACGTCCTGACTTTC CASSFYGAGGANVLTF
TRBJ1-2 NA NA TRBV7-8 TGTGCCAGCAGCTTAACAGAGTATGGCTACACCTTC CASSLTEYGYTF
TRBJ1-2 NA TRBD1 TRBV5-1 TGCGCCAGCAGCTGGAACTCCCGACAGGGCCTTAACTATGGCTACACCTTC CASSWNSRQGLNYGYTF
TRBJ1-1 NA NA TRBV6-6 TGTGCCAGCAGCACCCCGGGGGACACTGAAGCTTTCTTT CASSTPGDTEAFF
TRBJ2-7 few NA TRBV6-1 TGTGCCAGCAGTACAACCTACGAGCAGTACTTC CASSTTYEQYF
TRBJ2-3 few NA TRBV6-6 TGTGCCAGCAGGCCCGGGGTTACAGATACGCAGTATTTT CASRPGVTDTQYF